This TCR beta chain appears in the sequencing data of a study of T cells in Graves' hyperthyroidism and ophthalmopathy. Diagnoses used clinical symptoms, serum thyroxine and TRAb, thyroid ultrasound and orbital computed tomography. Notes on the study in general: Ophthalmopathy cases were set apart from stable hyperthyroidism by a 13 V-J model.

This CDR3 is 15 amino acids long. Per germline, CDR1 LGHDT and CDR2 YNNKEL (reference sequence). Trimming took 0 bases from V and 4 from J; bases not matched to a gene: 3. This clonotype was found many times. The antigen is not known. RNA transcripts served as the template for amplifying TCR beta CDR3 regions. An initial round of RT-PCR targeting the TCR CDR3 relied on the HTBI primer set. TCRdb used MiXCR to reprocess the multiplex PCR reads, holding one entry per CDR3 protein. In the table there are about 210,000 distinct CDR3 sequences, roughly 18% of which are singletons. The rearrangement links TRBV3-1 to TRBJ2-1; 7 nucleotides match TRBD2. Specimen: blood. The sequence came from a man aged 50 or older with Graves' hyperthyroidism. The CDR3 here is CASSQDPSGYNEQFF. CDR3 coding DNA: TGTGCCAGCAGCCAAGATCCTAGCGGATACAATGAGCAGTTCTTC.